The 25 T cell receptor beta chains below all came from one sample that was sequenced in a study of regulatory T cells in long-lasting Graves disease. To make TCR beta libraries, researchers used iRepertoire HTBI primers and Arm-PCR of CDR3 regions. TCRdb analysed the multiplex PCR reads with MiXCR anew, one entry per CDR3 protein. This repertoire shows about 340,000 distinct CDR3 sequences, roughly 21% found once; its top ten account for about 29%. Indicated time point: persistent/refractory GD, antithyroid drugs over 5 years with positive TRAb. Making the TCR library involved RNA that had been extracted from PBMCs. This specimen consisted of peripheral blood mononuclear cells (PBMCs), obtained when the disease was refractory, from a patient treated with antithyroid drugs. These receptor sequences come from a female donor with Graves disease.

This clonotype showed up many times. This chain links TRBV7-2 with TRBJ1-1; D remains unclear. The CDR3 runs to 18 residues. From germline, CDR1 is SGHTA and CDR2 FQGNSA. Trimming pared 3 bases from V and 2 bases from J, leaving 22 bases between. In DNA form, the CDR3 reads TGTGCCAGCAGCTTCGGGCCGCCGGCCTGGGAAATTAACACTGAAGCTTTCTTT. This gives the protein CASSFGPPAWEINTEAFF.

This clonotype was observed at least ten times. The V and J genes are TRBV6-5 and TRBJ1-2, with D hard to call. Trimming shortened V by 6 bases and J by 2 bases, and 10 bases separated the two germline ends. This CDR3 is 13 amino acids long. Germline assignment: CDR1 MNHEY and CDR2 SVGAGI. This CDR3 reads CASRYTLNYGYTF. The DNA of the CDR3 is TGTGCCAGCAGATACACACTCAACTATGGCTACACCTTC.

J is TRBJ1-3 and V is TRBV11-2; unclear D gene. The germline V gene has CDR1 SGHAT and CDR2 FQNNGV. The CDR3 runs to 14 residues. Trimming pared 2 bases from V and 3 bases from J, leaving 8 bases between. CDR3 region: CASSLQILGNTIYF. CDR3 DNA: TGTGCCAGCAGCTTACAGATTCTTGGAAACACCATATATTTT.

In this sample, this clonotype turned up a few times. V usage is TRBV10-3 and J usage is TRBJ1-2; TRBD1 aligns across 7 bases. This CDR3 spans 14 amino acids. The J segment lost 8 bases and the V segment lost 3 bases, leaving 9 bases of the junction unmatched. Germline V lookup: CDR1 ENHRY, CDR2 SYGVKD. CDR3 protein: CAISDQDRLEGYTF. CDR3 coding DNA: TGTGCCATCAGTGACCAGGACAGGTTGGAGGGCTACACCTTC.

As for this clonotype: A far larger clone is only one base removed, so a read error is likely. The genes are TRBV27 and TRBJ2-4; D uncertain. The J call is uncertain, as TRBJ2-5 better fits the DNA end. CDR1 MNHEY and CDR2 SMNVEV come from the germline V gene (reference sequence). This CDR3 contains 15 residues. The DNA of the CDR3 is TGTGCCAGCAGTTTAAATTGGATAGCACAAGGGACCCAGTACTTC. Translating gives CASSLNWIAQGTQYF.

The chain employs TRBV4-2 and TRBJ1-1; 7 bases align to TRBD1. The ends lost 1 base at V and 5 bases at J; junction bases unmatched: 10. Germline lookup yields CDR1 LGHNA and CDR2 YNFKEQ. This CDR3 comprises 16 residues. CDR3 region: CASSQGRGGGSTEAFF. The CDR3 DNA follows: TGTGCCAGCAGCCAAGGGCGGGGAGGGGGCAGTACTGAAGCTTTCTTT.

CDR3 coding DNA: TGCGCCAGCAGTGCAGGGGACTATGGCTACACCTTC. Protein: CASSAGDYGYTF. V gene TRBV5-1 combines with J gene TRBJ1-2; maybe TRBD1 (6 bases). The CDR3 extends over 12 amino acids. Germline V gene data show CDR1 as SGHRS and CDR2 as YFSETQ. The ends were cut back, 5 bases at V and 3 bases at J, with 8 bases in the middle.

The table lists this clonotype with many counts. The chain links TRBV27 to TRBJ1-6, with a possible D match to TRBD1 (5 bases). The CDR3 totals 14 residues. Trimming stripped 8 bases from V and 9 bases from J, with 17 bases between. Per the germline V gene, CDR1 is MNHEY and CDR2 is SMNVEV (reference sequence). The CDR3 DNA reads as TGTGCCAGCTGGCGGGGGTCGGGGAGTTCACCCCTCCACTTT. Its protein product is CASWRGSGSSPLHF.

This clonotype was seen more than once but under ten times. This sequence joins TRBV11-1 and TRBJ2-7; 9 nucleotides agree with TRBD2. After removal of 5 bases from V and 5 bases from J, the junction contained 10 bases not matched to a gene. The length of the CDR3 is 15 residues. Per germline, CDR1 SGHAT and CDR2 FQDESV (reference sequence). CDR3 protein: CASSKSWREGHEQYF. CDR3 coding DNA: TGTGCCAGCAGCAAATCATGGCGGGAGGGCCACGAGCAGTACTTC.

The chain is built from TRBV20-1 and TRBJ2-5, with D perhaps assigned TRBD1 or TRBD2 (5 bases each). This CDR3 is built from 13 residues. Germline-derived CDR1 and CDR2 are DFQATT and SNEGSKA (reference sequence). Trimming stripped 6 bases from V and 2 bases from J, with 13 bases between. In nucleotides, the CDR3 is TGCAGTGCGGCTGGGACGGAGCAAGAGACCCAGTACTTC. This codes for CSAAGTEQETQYF.

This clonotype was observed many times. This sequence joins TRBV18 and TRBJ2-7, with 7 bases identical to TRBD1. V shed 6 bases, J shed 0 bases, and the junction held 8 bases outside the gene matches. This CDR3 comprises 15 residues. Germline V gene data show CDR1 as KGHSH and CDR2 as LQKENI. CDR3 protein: CASSPPRDSSYEQYF. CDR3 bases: TGTGCCAGCTCGCCCCCGAGGGACAGCTCCTACGAGCAGTACTTC.

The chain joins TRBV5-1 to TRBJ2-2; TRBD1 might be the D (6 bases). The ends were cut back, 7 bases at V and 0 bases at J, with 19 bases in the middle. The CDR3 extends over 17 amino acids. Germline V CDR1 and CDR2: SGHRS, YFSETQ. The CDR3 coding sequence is TGCGCCAGCTCTACCCTCTGGGGACAAACGAACACCGGGGAGCTGTTTTTT. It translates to CASSTLWGQTNTGELFF. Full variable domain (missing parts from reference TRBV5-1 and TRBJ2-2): KAGVTQTPRYLIKTRGQQVTLSCSPISGHRSVSWYQQTPGQGLQFLFEYFSETQRNKGNFPGRFSGRQFSNSRSEMNVSTLELGDSALYLCASSTLWGQTNTGELFFGEGSRLTVL.

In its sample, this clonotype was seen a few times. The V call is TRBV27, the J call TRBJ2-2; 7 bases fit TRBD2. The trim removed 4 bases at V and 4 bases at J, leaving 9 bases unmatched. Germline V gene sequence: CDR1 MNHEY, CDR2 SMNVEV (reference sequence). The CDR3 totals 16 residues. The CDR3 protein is CASSSSPSGPTGELFF. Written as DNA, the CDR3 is TGTGCCAGCAGTTCGTCCCCTAGCGGACCCACCGGGGAGCTGTTTTTT.

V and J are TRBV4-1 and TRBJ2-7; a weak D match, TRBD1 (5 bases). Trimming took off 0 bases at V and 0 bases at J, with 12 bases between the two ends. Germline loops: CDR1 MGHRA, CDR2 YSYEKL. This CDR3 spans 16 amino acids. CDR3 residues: CASSQEGQGNSYEQYF. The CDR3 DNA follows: TGCGCCAGCAGCCAAGAGGGGCAGGGCAACTCCTACGAGCAGTACTTC.

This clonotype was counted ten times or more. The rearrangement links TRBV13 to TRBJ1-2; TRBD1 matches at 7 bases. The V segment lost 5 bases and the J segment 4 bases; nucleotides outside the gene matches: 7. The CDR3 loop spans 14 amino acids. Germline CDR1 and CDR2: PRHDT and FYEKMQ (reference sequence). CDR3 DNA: TGTGCCAGCAGCCACGGACAGGATCCCTATGGCTACACCTTC. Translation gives CASSHGQDPYGYTF.

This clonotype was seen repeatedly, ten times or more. The CDR3 nucleotides are TGTGCCACCAGCAGAGGACCGGGACAGGGGTATGGGGAGCTGTTTTTT. This codes for CATSRGPGQGYGELFF. The rearrangement joins TRBV15 to TRBJ2-2, with TRBD1 identical over 10 bases. CDR3 length: 16 residues. Looked up from germline, CDR1 is LNHNV and CDR2 is YYDKDF (reference sequence). Trimming took 1 base from V and 8 from J; bases not matched to a gene: 7.

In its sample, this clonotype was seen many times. Written as DNA, the CDR3 is TGTGCCAGCAGTTACCTCAACAGGGTTTTGTTCGGTCGGAACACTGAAGCTTTCTTT. Protein: CASSYLNRVLFGRNTEAFF. The V call is TRBV6-5, the J call TRBJ1-1; tentatively, D is TRBD1 (6 bases). This CDR3 is 19 amino acids long. V lost 2 bases and J 1 base, leaving 23 bases between the germline ends. Germline V gives CDR1 MNHEY, CDR2 SVGAGI.

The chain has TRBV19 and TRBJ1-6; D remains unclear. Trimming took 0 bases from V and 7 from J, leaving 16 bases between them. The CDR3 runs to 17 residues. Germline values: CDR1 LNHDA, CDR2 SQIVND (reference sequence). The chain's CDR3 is CASSIDGPRAGNSPLHF. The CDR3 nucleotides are TGTGCCAGTAGTATAGACGGACCCCGCGCGGGGAATTCACCCCTCCACTTT.

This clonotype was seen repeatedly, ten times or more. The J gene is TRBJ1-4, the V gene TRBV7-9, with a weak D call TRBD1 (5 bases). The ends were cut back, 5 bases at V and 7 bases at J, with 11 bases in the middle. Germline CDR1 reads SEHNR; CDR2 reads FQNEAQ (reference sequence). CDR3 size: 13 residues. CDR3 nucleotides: TGTGCCAGCAGCAGCGGACACGGTGAAAAACTGTTTTTT. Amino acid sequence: CASSSGHGEKLFF.

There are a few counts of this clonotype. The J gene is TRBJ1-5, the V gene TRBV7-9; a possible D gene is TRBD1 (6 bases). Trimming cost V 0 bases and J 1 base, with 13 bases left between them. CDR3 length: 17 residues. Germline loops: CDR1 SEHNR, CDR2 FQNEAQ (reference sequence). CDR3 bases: TGTGCCAGCAGCTTAGCGCTCGCAGGGGCAAGCAATCAGCCCCAGCATTTT. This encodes CASSLALAGASNQPQHF. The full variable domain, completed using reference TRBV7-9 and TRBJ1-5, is DTGVSQNPRHKITKRGQNVTFRCDPISEHNRLYWYRQTLGQGPEFLTYFQNEAQLEKSRLLSDRFSAERPKGSFSTLEIQRTEQGDSAMYLCASSLALAGASNQPQHFGDGTRLSIL.

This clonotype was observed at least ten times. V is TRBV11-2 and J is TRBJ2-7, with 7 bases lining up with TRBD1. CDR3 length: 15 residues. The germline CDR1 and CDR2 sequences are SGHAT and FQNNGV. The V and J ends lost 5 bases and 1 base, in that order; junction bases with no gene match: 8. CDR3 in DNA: TGTGCCAGCAGCGCAGACTCGACAGGGTCCTACGAGCAGTACTTC. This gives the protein CASSADSTGSYEQYF. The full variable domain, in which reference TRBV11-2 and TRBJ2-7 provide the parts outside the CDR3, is EAGVAQSPRYKIIEKRQSVAFWCNPISGHATLYWYQQILGQGPKLLIQFQNNGVVDDSQLPKDRFSAERLKGVDSTLKIQPAKLEDSAVYLCASSADSTGSYEQYFGPGTRLTVT.

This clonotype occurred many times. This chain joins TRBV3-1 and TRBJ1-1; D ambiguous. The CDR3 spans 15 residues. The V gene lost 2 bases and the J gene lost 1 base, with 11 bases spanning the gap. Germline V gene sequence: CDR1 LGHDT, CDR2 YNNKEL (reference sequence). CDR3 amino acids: CASSQSPLENTEAFF. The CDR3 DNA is TGTGCCAGCAGCCAAAGTCCCCTAGAGAACACTGAAGCTTTCTTT. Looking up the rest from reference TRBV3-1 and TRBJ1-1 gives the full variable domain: DTAVSQTPKYLVTQMGNDKSIKCEQNLGHDTMYWYKQDSKKFLKIMFSYNNKELIINETVPNRFSPKSPDKAHLNLHINSLELGDSAVYFCASSQSPLENTEAFFGQGTRLTVV.

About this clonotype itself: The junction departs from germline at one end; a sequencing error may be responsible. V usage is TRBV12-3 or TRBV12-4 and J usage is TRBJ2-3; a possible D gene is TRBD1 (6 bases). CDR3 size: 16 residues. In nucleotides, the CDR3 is TGTGCCAGCAGTCGGGACAAGGAACACCTCACAGATACGCGGTATTTT. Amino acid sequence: CASSRDKEHLTDTRYF.

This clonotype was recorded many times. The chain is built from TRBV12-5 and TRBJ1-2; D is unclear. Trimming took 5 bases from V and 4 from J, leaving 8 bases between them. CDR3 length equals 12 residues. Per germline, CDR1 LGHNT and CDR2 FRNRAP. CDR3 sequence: CASGRDFYGYTF. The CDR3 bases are TGTGCTAGTGGTAGGGATTTCTATGGCTACACCTTC.

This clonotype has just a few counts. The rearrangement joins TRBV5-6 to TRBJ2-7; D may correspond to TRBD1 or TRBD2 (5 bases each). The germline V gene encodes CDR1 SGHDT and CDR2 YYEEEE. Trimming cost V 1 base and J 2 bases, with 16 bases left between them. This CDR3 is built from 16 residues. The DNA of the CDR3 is TGTGCCAGCAGCTTGTTGGGGGTCCAAGCCCCCTACGAGCAGTACTTC. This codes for CASSLLGVQAPYEQYF. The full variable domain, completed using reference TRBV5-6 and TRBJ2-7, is DAGVTQSPTHLIKTRGQQVTLRCSPKSGHDTVSWYQQALGQGPQFIFQYYEEEERQRGNFPDRFSGHQFPNYSSELNVNALLLGDSALYLCASSLLGVQAPYEQYFGPGTRLTVT.